A selection of T cell receptor beta chains follows, all from one sample in a study of T cells after yellow fever vaccination. One entry per CDR3 protein results from TCRdb running MiXCR on the 5' RACE reads. The table shows approximately 250,000 distinct CDR3 sequences, with about 3.9% occurring only once. The sequencing used PBMCs, collected 15 days after the yellow fever booster vaccination. These receptor sequences come from a man aged 18 to 30 who received the YFV17D yellow fever vaccine. CDR3s include the opening cysteine and the closing phenylalanine or tryptophan. D genes are given only for firm matches. Rows give clone size only sometimes, using once, few, many, or a class for an expanded clone.

clone_size: many; j_call: TRBJ1-1; d_call: NA; v_call: TRBV27; cdr3_aa: CASSLGKVATEAFF; cdr3_nt: TGTGCCAGCAGTTTAGGGAAGGTGGCCACTGAAGCTTTCTTT
clone_size: many; j_call: TRBJ2-7; d_call: TRBD1; v_call: TRBV7-9; cdr3_aa: CASSSDRVEQYF; cdr3_nt: TGTGCCAGCAGCTCCGACAGGGTCGAGCAGTACTTC
clone_size: many; j_call: TRBJ2-1; d_call: TRBD2; v_call: TRBV18; cdr3_aa: CASSPGLNNEQFF; cdr3_nt: TGTGCCAGCTCCCCGGGACTAAACAATGAGCAGTTCTTC
clone_size: NA; j_call: TRBJ2-1; d_call: NA; v_call: TRBV21-1; cdr3_aa: CASRSSRGQKFF; cdr3_nt: TGTGCCAGCAGATCCTCTAGGGGACAGAAGTTCTTC
clone_size: many; j_call: TRBJ2-1; d_call: NA; v_call: TRBV15; cdr3_aa: CATSSKLTITEQFF; cdr3_nt: TGTGCCACCAGCAGTAAACTTACGATTACGGAGCAGTTCTTC
clone_size: many; j_call: TRBJ2-7; d_call: NA; v_call: TRBV7-2; cdr3_aa: CASSLGSGSEQYF; cdr3_nt: TGTGCCAGCAGCTTAGGGTCTGGGAGCGAGCAGTACTTC
clone_size: many; j_call: TRBJ2-1; d_call: NA; v_call: TRBV4-1; cdr3_aa: CASSQVPVTSYNEQFF; cdr3_nt: TGCGCCAGCAGCCAAGTCCCAGTAACATCCTACAATGAGCAGTTCTTC
clone_size: many; j_call: TRBJ2-5; d_call: TRBD1; v_call: TRBV14; cdr3_aa: CASSVLRDRGEETQYF; cdr3_nt: TGTGCCAGCAGCGTACTCCGGGACAGGGGGGAAGAGACCCAGTACTTC
clone_size: many; j_call: TRBJ1-1; d_call: TRBD1; v_call: TRBV5-1; cdr3_aa: CASSADREGEAFF; cdr3_nt: TGCGCCAGCAGTGCGGACAGGGAGGGTGAAGCTTTCTTT
clone_size: many; j_call: TRBJ1-1; d_call: NA; v_call: TRBV2; cdr3_aa: CASSVDFGQGSFF; cdr3_nt: NA
clone_size: many; j_call: TRBJ2-5; d_call: NA; v_call: TRBV20-1; cdr3_aa: CSDNREGRGTQYF; cdr3_nt: TGCAGTGACAACCGCGAGGGGCGCGGGACCCAGTACTTC
clone_size: few; j_call: TRBJ2-1; d_call: TRBD1; v_call: TRBV20-1; cdr3_aa: CSALPGTGLEQFF; cdr3_nt: TGCAGTGCTCTCCCCGGGACAGGGCTTGAGCAGTTCTTC
clone_size: many; j_call: TRBJ2-3; d_call: NA; v_call: TRBV12-3/TRBV12-4; cdr3_aa: CASSLGLDGPDTQYF; cdr3_nt: TGTGCCAGCAGTTTAGGACTAGATGGCCCAGATACGCAGTATTTT
clone_size: many; j_call: TRBJ2-1; d_call: NA; v_call: TRBV12-3/TRBV12-4; cdr3_aa: CASRDLAGLFF; cdr3_nt: TGTGCCAGCAGGGACCTGGCTGGGCTGTTCTTC
clone_size: many; j_call: TRBJ2-7; d_call: NA; v_call: TRBV29-1; cdr3_aa: CSVRPGSYEQYF; cdr3_nt: TGCAGCGTCCGCCCTGGGTCCTACGAGCAGTACTTC
clone_size: NA; j_call: TRBJ2-5; d_call: TRBD1; v_call: TRBV6-1; cdr3_aa: CASRGTGGRETQYF; cdr3_nt: TGTGCCAGCAGAGGGACAGGGGGCAGGGAGACCCAGTACTTC
clone_size: many; j_call: TRBJ2-7; d_call: NA; v_call: TRBV5-1; cdr3_aa: CASSLAGSAREQYF; cdr3_nt: TGCGCCAGCAGCTTGGCGGGGTCTGCAAGGGAGCAGTACTTC
clone_size: many; j_call: TRBJ1-2; d_call: NA; v_call: TRBV5-1; cdr3_aa: CATRDVDYGYTF; cdr3_nt: TGCGCCACTAGGGACGTCGACTATGGCTACACCTTC
clone_size: many; j_call: TRBJ1-2; d_call: NA; v_call: TRBV25-1; cdr3_aa: CASNQGIYGYTF; cdr3_nt: TGTGCCAGCAATCAGGGCATTTATGGCTACACCTTC
clone_size: few; j_call: TRBJ2-1; d_call: NA; v_call: TRBV7-2; cdr3_aa: CASSLALGGDEQFF; cdr3_nt: TGTGCCAGCAGCTTAGCGTTAGGGGGAGATGAGCAGTTCTTC
clone_size: many; j_call: TRBJ2-5; d_call: NA; v_call: TRBV29-1; cdr3_aa: CSVEIPGPSEETQYF; cdr3_nt: TGCAGCGTTGAAATCCCGGGCCCCTCGGAAGAGACCCAGTACTTC
clone_size: many; j_call: TRBJ1-5; d_call: TRBD1; v_call: TRBV6-6; cdr3_aa: CASSRDRYNQPQHF; cdr3_nt: TGTGCCAGCAGCCGGGACAGGTACAATCAGCCCCAGCATTTT
clone_size: many; j_call: TRBJ1-2; d_call: NA; v_call: TRBV5-5; cdr3_aa: CASSLFERFGYTF; cdr3_nt: TGTGCCAGCAGCTTGTTTGAACGGTTCGGCTACACCTTC
clone_size: many; j_call: TRBJ2-7; d_call: NA; v_call: TRBV7-8; cdr3_aa: CASSSQGRYEQYF; cdr3_nt: TGTGCCAGCAGCTCCCAAGGACGGTACGAGCAGTACTTC
clone_size: many; j_call: TRBJ2-1; d_call: TRBD1; v_call: TRBV4-2; cdr3_aa: CASSQGQGTYNEQFF; cdr3_nt: TGTGCCAGCAGCCAAGGACAGGGGACCTACAATGAGCAGTTCTTC
clone_size: few; j_call: TRBJ1-5; d_call: NA; v_call: TRBV12-3/TRBV12-4; cdr3_aa: CASSLYAVGRDRSQHF; cdr3_nt: TGTGCCAGCAGTTTATATGCTGTGGGACGGGATCGGTCCCAGCATTTT
clone_size: many; j_call: TRBJ2-3; d_call: NA; v_call: TRBV7-9; cdr3_aa: CASSLDTDTQYF; cdr3_nt: TGTGCCAGCAGCTTGGACACAGATACGCAGTATTTT
clone_size: many; j_call: TRBJ1-4; d_call: NA; v_call: TRBV7-9; cdr3_aa: CASRQNSRNEKLFF; cdr3_nt: TGTGCCAGCAGGCAGAATTCAAGGAATGAAAAACTGTTTTTT
clone_size: many; j_call: TRBJ1-2; d_call: NA; v_call: TRBV12-3/TRBV12-4; cdr3_aa: CASSLVGGPHYGYTF; cdr3_nt: TGTGCCAGCAGTTTGGTCGGGGGACCCCACTATGGCTACACCTTC
clone_size: many; j_call: TRBJ1-2; d_call: NA; v_call: TRBV5-1; cdr3_aa: CASSQEGRGAANYGYTF; cdr3_nt: TGCGCCAGCAGCCAGGAGGGCAGGGGAGCGGCTAACTATGGCTACACCTTC
clone_size: many; j_call: TRBJ2-5; d_call: NA; v_call: TRBV7-8; cdr3_aa: CASSLRHGAQETQYF; cdr3_nt: TGTGCCAGCAGCTTACGCCACGGGGCTCAAGAGACCCAGTACTTC
clone_size: NA; j_call: TRBJ2-5; d_call: NA; v_call: TRBV12-3/TRBV12-4; cdr3_aa: CASSFHQETQYF; cdr3_nt: TGTGCCAGCAGCTTCCACCAAGAGACCCAGTACTTC
clone_size: many; j_call: TRBJ1-5; d_call: TRBD1; v_call: TRBV10-2; cdr3_aa: CASNDRGNQPQHF; cdr3_nt: TGCGCCAGCAATGACAGGGGCAATCAGCCCCAGCATTTT
clone_size: NA; j_call: TRBJ2-3; d_call: TRBD2; v_call: TRBV20-1; cdr3_aa: CSAIRLAGESRDTQYF; cdr3_nt: TGCAGTGCCATCCGACTAGCGGGGGAGTCCCGTGATACGCAGTATTTT
clone_size: many; j_call: TRBJ1-2; d_call: TRBD1; v_call: TRBV7-3; cdr3_aa: CASSAPHGQGISGYTF; cdr3_nt: TGTGCCAGCAGCGCCCCACATGGACAGGGGATCAGTGGCTACACCTTC
clone_size: many; j_call: TRBJ1-1; d_call: NA; v_call: TRBV5-1; cdr3_aa: CASSRETLNTEAFF; cdr3_nt: TGCGCCAGCAGCAGGGAAACACTGAACACTGAAGCTTTCTTT
clone_size: many; j_call: TRBJ2-1; d_call: NA; v_call: TRBV5-1; cdr3_aa: CASSLGGRRAYNEQFF; cdr3_nt: TGCGCCAGCAGCTTGGGAGGCAGACGGGCCTACAATGAGCAGTTCTTC
clone_size: many; j_call: TRBJ1-2; d_call: NA; v_call: TRBV10-2; cdr3_aa: CASSGGRGGYTF; cdr3_nt: TGCGCCAGCAGTGGGGGAAGAGGGGGCTACACCTTC
clone_size: many; j_call: TRBJ2-4; d_call: NA; v_call: TRBV12-3/TRBV12-4; cdr3_aa: CASSPHGTSVVGIQYF; cdr3_nt: TGTGCCAGCAGCCCACATGGGACATCCGTTGTCGGCATTCAGTACTTC
clone_size: many; j_call: TRBJ2-7; d_call: NA; v_call: TRBV6-2/TRBV6-3; cdr3_aa: CASSYEAADYEQYF; cdr3_nt: TGTGCCAGCAGTTACGAAGCGGCGGACTACGAGCAGTACTTC
clone_size: many; j_call: TRBJ1-5; d_call: NA; v_call: TRBV21-1; cdr3_aa: CASSKGADGTAPTYSNQPQHF; cdr3_nt: TGTGCCAGCAGCAAAGGGGCCGACGGGACAGCCCCGACTTATAGCAATCAGCCCCAGCATTTT
clone_size: NA; j_call: TRBJ2-3; d_call: NA; v_call: TRBV7-2; cdr3_aa: CASSLGRSKGTQYF; cdr3_nt: TGTGCCAGCAGCCTTGGACGGTCCAAGGGTACGCAGTATTTT
clone_size: many; j_call: TRBJ1-1; d_call: NA; v_call: TRBV12-3/TRBV12-4; cdr3_aa: CASSLARPINTEAFF; cdr3_nt: TGTGCCAGCAGTTTAGCGCGACCGATCAACACTGAAGCTTTCTTT
clone_size: NA; j_call: TRBJ1-1; d_call: NA; v_call: TRBV7-2; cdr3_aa: CASSFRVSSTEAFF; cdr3_nt: TGTGCCAGCAGCTTCAGGGTTTCTAGCACTGAAGCTTTCTTT
clone_size: many; j_call: TRBJ2-2; d_call: NA; v_call: TRBV4-2; cdr3_aa: CASSQEPATNTGELFF; cdr3_nt: TGTGCCAGCAGCCAAGAACCGGCTACGAACACCGGGGAGCTGTTTTTT
clone_size: many; j_call: TRBJ1-6; d_call: NA; v_call: TRBV7-2; cdr3_aa: CASSLNRAGSPLHF; cdr3_nt: TGTGCCAGCAGCTTAAACAGGGCAGGTTCACCCCTCCACTTT
clone_size: many; j_call: TRBJ2-5; d_call: TRBD1; v_call: TRBV7-7; cdr3_aa: CASSRTGVGGETQYF; cdr3_nt: TGTGCTAGCAGCCGGACAGGGGTGGGAGGAGAGACCCAGTACTTC
clone_size: many; j_call: TRBJ2-5; d_call: TRBD1; v_call: TRBV4-1; cdr3_aa: CASSQDIGTGETQYF; cdr3_nt: TGCGCCAGCAGCCAAGACATCGGGACAGGAGAGACCCAGTACTTC
clone_size: many; j_call: TRBJ2-1; d_call: TRBD1; v_call: TRBV12-3/TRBV12-4; cdr3_aa: CASSTDRDYNEQFF; cdr3_nt: TGTGCCAGCAGCACGGACAGGGATTACAATGAGCAGTTCTTC
clone_size: many; j_call: TRBJ2-3; d_call: NA; v_call: TRBV20-1; cdr3_aa: CSAKTGHTDTQYF; cdr3_nt: TGCAGTGCTAAGACAGGACACACAGATACGCAGTATTTT
clone_size: many; j_call: TRBJ1-2; d_call: NA; v_call: TRBV5-1; cdr3_aa: CASSLRGDNYGYTF; cdr3_nt: TGCGCCAGCAGCTTGCGAGGCGACAACTATGGCTACACCTTC
clone_size: many; j_call: TRBJ2-1; d_call: NA; v_call: TRBV5-1; cdr3_aa: CASSPGRGDDEQFF; cdr3_nt: TGCGCCAGCAGCCCGGGGAGGGGGGATGATGAGCAGTTCTTC
clone_size: many; j_call: TRBJ1-2; d_call: NA; v_call: TRBV6-6; cdr3_aa: CASSYVQALDGYTF; cdr3_nt: TGTGCCAGCAGTTACGTTCAGGCCCTAGATGGCTACACCTTC
clone_size: many; j_call: TRBJ1-1; d_call: NA; v_call: TRBV12-3/TRBV12-4; cdr3_aa: CASSFEALATEAFF; cdr3_nt: TGTGCCAGCAGTTTCGAGGCGCTGGCCACTGAAGCTTTCTTT
clone_size: many; j_call: TRBJ2-7; d_call: NA; v_call: TRBV6-2/TRBV6-3; cdr3_aa: CASSESFFGTFAYEQYF; cdr3_nt: TGTGCCAGCAGTGAGTCTTTTTTCGGGACTTTCGCCTACGAGCAGTACTTC